These T cell receptor beta chains were read from a single sample in a study of OX40 agonist ivuxolimab in advanced cancers. Assay used: immunoSEQ multiplex PCR; TCRdb lists only in-frame clones, some missing. The sample has over 30,000 clones, around 74% seen once; the top ten hold roughly 19%. Here the sequenced sample was CD4+ or CD8+ T cells sorted from blood, taken in a trial of the OX40 agonist ivuxolimab. These receptors were collected from an adult with an advanced solid tumor such as melanoma, head and neck, liver or kidney cancer. The CDR3 runs from the conserved cysteine through the conserved F or W. The D gene is left open where the match is weak. Some rows have no size entry. The others give once, few or many, or a class for an expanded clone.

- - TRBJ1-2 TRBV19 TGTGCCAGTGGGGTGCCAGAAGGAGGCTACACCTTC CASGVPEGGYTF
TRBD2 - TRBJ2-7 TRBV27 TGTGCCAGCAGTTCGAGCGGGGGGGCCCCCTACGAGCAGTACTTC CASSSSGGAPYEQYF
TRBD2 few TRBJ2-3 TRBV13 TGTGCCAGCAGCCCGACTAGCGGGGGAAGGGATACGCAGTATTTT CASSPTSGGRDTQYF
- - TRBJ1-3 TRBV5-6 TGTGCCAGCAGCTTGGAAGGGAAGGGCTCTGGAAACACCATATATTTT CASSLEGKGSGNTIYF
TRBD2 medium-sized TRBJ2-3 TRBV5-5 TGTGCCAGCAGCTATGAGGGACTAGCAACAGATACGCAGTATTTT CASSYEGLATDTQYF
- - TRBJ1-6 TRBV5-1 TGCGCCAGCAGCTTGGATGGACAGTTACATAATTCACCCCTCCACTTT CASSLDGQLHNSPLHF
- - TRBJ2-1 TRBV7-9 TGTGCCAGCAACCAAGCTGCGGGGGCCAATGAGCAGTTCTTC CASNQAAGANEQFF
- - TRBJ1-1 TRBV6-5 TGTGCCAGCAGTTACGGTGACATGAACACTGAAGCTTTCTTT CASSYGDMNTEAFF
- few TRBJ2-7 TRBV27 TGTGCCAGCAGTTCAGGGGCGGGCTACGAGCAGTACTTC CASSSGAGYEQYF
- few TRBJ1-1 TRBV27 TGTGCCAGCAGAAGCCTTGGGGCAGGTGGGTTGGGCACTGAAGCTTTCTTT CASRSLGAGGLGTEAFF
- once TRBJ1-2 TRBV6-5 TGTGCCAGCAGTTACTCCGGTTCCGGGACCCCGCGTGGCTACACCTTC CASSYSGSGTPRGYTF
TRBD1 - TRBJ2-1 TRBV6-1 TGTGCCAGCTTTACAGGGGGTTGGAATGAGCAGTTCTTC CASFTGGWNEQFF
- few TRBJ2-3 TRBV27 TGTGCCAGCCGGAGGGACCTCACAGATACGCAGTATTTT CASRRDLTDTQYF
TRBD1 - TRBJ2-1 TRBV30 TGTGCCTGGAGTAAGGTGACAGGGTACAATGAGCAGTTCTTC CAWSKVTGYNEQFF